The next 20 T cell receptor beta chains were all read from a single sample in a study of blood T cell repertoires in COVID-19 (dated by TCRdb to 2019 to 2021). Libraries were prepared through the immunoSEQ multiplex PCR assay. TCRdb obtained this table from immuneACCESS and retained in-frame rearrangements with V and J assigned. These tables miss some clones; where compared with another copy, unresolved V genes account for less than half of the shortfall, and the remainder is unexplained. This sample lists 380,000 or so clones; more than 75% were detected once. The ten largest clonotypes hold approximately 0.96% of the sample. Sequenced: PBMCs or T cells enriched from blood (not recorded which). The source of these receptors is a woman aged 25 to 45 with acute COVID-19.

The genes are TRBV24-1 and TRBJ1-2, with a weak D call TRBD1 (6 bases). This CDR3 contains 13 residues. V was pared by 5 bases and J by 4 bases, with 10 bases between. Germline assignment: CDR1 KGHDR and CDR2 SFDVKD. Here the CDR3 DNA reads TGTGCCACCAGTGTTGCACAGGGCTATGGCTACACCTTC. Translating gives CATSVAQGYGYTF.

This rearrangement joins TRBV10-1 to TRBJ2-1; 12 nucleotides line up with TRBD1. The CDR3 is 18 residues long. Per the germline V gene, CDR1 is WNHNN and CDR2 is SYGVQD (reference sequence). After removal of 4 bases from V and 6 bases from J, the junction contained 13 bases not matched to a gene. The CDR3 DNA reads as TGCGCCAGCAGTGTAGCCATCCCGGGACAGGGGGCGTTCAATGAGCAGTTCTTC. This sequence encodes CASSVAIPGQGAFNEQFF.

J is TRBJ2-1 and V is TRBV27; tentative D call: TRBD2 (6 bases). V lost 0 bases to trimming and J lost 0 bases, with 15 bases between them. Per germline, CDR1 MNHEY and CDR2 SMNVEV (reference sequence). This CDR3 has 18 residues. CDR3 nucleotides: TGTGCCAGCAGTTTATCGGGCGGGGTGGGGTTCTCCTACAATGAGCAGTTCTTC. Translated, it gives CASSLSGGVGFSYNEQFF.

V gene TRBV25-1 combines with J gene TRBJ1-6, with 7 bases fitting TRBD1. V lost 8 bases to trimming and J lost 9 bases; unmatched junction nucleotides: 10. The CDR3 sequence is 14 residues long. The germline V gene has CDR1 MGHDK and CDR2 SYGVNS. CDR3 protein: CASSTGPVGSPLHF. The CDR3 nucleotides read TGTGCCAGCTCGACAGGGCCCGTAGGTTCACCCCTCCACTTT.

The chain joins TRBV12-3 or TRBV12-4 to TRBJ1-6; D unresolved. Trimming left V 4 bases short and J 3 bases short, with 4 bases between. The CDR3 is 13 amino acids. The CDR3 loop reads CASSSSYNSPLHF. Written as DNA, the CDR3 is TGTGCCAGCAGTTCCAGCTATAATTCACCCCTCCACTTT.

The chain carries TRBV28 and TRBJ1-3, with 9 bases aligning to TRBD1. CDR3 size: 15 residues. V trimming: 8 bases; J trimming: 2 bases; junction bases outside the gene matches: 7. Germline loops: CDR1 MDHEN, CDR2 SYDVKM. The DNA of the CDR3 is TGTGCCAGCCAAGACAGGGGGTTTACTGGAAACACCATATATTTT. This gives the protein CASQDRGFTGNTIYF.

CDR3 amino acids: CASSLGGGIRNEQFF. For the CDR3, the DNA is TGTGCCAGCAGCTTAGGCGGGGGTATTCGAAATGAGCAGTTCTTC. The chain carries TRBV7-9 and TRBJ2-1; 7 nucleotides match TRBD2. The CDR3 loop spans 15 amino acids. Germline CDR1 SEHNR, CDR2 FQNEAQ (reference sequence). V gave up 1 base and J gave up 7 bases; unmatched junction bases: 7.

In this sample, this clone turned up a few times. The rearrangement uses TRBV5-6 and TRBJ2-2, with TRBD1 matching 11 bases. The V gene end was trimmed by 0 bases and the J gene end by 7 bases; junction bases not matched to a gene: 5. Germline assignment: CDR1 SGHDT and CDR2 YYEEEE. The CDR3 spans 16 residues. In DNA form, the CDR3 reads TGTGCCAGCAGCTTGGTGGACAGGGGGCCCCACGGGGAGCTGTTTTTT. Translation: CASSLVDRGPHGELFF.

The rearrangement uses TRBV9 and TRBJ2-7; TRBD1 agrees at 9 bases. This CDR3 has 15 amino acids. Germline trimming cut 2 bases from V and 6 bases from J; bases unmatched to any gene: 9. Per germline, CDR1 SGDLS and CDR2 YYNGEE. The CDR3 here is CASSVNRGRPSEQYF. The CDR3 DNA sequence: TGTGCCAGCAGCGTTAACAGGGGGCGTCCCTCCGAGCAGTACTTC.

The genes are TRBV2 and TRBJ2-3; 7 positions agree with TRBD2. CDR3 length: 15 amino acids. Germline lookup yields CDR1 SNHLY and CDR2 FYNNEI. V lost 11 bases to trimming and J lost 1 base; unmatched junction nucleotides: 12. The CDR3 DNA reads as TGTGCCGGACACCCCACTACTAGCGGCACAGATACGCAGTATTTT. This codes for CAGHPTTSGTDTQYF.

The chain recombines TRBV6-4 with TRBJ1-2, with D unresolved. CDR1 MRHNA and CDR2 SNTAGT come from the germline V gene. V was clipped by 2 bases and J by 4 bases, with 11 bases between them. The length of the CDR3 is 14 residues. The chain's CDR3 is CASSDTPASYGYTF. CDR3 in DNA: TGTGCCAGCAGTGACACACCCGCTAGCTATGGCTACACCTTC.

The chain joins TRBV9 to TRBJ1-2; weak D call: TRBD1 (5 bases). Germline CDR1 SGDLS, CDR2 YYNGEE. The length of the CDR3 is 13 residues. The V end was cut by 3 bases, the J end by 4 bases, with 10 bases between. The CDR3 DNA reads TGTGCCAGCAGCGACAACAGGTTCTATGGCTACACCTTC. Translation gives CASSDNRFYGYTF. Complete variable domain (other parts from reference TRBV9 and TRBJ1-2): DSGVTQTPKHLITATGQRVTLRCSPRSGDLSVYWYQQSLDQGLQFLIQYYNGEERAKGNILERFSAQQFPDLHSELNLSSLELGDSALYFCASSDNRFYGYTFGSGTRLTVV.

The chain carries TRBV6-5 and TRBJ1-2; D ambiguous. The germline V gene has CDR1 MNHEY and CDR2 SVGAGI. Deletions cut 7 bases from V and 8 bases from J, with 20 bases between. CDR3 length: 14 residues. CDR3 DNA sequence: TGTGCCAGCACTACTAGGGAGCTGAGGCGGGGCTACACCTTC. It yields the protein CASTTRELRRGYTF.

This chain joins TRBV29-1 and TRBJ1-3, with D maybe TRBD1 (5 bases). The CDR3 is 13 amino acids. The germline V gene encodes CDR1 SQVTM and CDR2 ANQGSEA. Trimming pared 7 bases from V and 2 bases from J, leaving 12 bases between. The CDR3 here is CSASTGAGNTIYF. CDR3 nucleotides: TGCAGCGCATCTACAGGTGCTGGAAACACCATATATTTT.

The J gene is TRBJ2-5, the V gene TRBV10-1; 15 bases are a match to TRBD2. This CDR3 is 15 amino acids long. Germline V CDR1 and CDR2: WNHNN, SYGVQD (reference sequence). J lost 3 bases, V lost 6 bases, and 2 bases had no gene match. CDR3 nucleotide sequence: TGCGCCAGCAGCCGGACTAGCGGGGGGGAAGAGACCCAGTACTTC. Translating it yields CASSRTSGGEETQYF.

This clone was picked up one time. CDR3 protein: CASSKNQAGISNEKLFF. In nucleotides, the CDR3 is TGTGCCAGCAGCAAAAATCAGGCCGGGATATCTAATGAAAAACTGTTTTTT. The rearrangement links TRBV21-1 to TRBJ1-4. TRBV21-1 is assigned pseudogene status. This CDR3 spans 17 amino acids.

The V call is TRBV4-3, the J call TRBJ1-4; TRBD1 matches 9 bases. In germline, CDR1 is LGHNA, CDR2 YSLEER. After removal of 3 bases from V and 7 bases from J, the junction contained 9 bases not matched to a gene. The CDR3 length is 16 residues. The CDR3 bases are TGCGCCAGCAGCCAGCAGCCCGGGACAGGGCGTGAAAAACTGTTTTTT. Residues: CASSQQPGTGREKLFF.

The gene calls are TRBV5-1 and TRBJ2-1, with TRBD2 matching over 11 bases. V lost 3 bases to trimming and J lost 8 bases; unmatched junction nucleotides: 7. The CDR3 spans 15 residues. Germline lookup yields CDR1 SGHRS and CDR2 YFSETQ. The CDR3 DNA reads TGCGCCAGCAGCTCCGCTAGCGGGGGGACGGATGAGCAGTTCTTC. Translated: CASSSASGGTDEQFF.

As DNA, the CDR3 is TGTGCCAGCAGCTTAGCGCTCAGACAGTCCTCTGGAAACACCATATATTTT. It is translated as CASSLALRQSSGNTIYF. The gene calls are TRBV7-2 and TRBJ1-3, with TRBD1 as a possible D gene (5 bases). This CDR3 is 17 amino acids long. In germline, CDR1 is SGHTA, CDR2 FQGNSA. Trimming removed 0 bases at V and 0 bases at J, with 12 bases between.

The CDR3 sequence is CASSTNTDTQYF. The CDR3 nucleotides are TGTGCCAGCAGTACAAACACAGATACGCAGTATTTT. The chain couples TRBV2 to TRBJ2-3; D call uncertain. V was shortened by 5 bases and J by 2 bases, with 5 bases between the two germline ends. Per germline, CDR1 SNHLY and CDR2 FYNNEI. This CDR3 region has 12 residues. Together with reference TRBV2 and TRBJ2-3, the CDR3 gives the full variable domain: EPEVTQTPSHQVTQMGQEVILRCVPISNHLYFYWYRQILGQKVEFLVSFYNNEISEKSEIFDDQFSVERPDGSNFTLKIRSTKLEDSAMYFCASSTNTDTQYFGPGTRLTVL.